One and the same sample provided the 7 T cell receptor beta chains below, sequenced in a study of T cells expressing NK-cell markers. TCRdb reprocessed the 5' RACE reads, with one entry per CDR3 protein and no DNA. With fewer than 400,000 distinct CDR3 sequences in the sample, the ten largest clones hold around 5%. Sequenced sample: blood T cells: a sorted CD56 or NKG2C T cell subset, CD4+ or CD8+ T cells, or bulk PBMC T cells (not recorded which). The source is a man aged 18-69 years in good health.

This sequence joins TRBV2 and TRBJ2-7; TCRdb's assignment of TRBD1 cannot be checked, as there is no DNA. The germline CDR1 and CDR2 sequences are SNHLY and FYNNEI. This CDR3 has 17 residues. The chain's CDR3 is CASSDDTTGSLTYEQYF.

This chain links TRBV11-2 with TRBJ2-1; TCRdb gives TRBD1 as the D gene, but with no DNA this cannot be confirmed. There are 15 residues in the CDR3. CDR1 SGHAT and CDR2 FQNNGV come from the germline V gene. CDR3 residues: CASSSTGGAGNEQFF.

V usage is TRBV20-1 and J usage is TRBJ1-5; TCRdb lists TRBD1, though no DNA is available to test this call. The CDR3 spans 13 residues. Germline V gene data show CDR1 as DFQATT and CDR2 as SNEGSKA (reference sequence). The CDR3 here is CSATGQGSGPQHF.

The rearrangement uses TRBV7-2 and TRBJ2-1; lacking DNA, the TRBD2 call made by TCRdb goes unchecked. The length of the CDR3 is 16 residues. Germline CDR1 SGHTA, CDR2 FQGNSA. CDR3 loop: CASSLSIGALGNEQFF.

The genes are TRBV7-9 and TRBJ1-3. Germline values: CDR1 SEHNR, CDR2 FQNEAQ (reference sequence). This CDR3 is 12 amino acids long. CDR3 loop: CATRSSGNTIYF.

The genes are TRBV2 and TRBJ2-3. CDR1 is SNHLY, CDR2 FYNNEI, per germline. CDR3 length: 17 amino acids. This CDR3 reads CASSEEQIDWGTDTQYF.

The chain employs TRBV11-2 and TRBJ2-7. CDR3 length equals 13 residues. CDR1 is SGHAT, CDR2 FQNNGV, per germline. CDR3 amino acids: CASSLVGNYEQYF.